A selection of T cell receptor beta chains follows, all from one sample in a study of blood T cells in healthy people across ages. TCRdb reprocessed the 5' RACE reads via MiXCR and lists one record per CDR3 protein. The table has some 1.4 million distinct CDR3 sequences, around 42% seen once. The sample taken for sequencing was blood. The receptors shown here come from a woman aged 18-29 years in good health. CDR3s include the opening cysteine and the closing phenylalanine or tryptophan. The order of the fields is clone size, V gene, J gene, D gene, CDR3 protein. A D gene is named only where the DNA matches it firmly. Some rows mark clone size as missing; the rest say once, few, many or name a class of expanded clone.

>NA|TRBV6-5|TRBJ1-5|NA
CASSYAEHRPQHF
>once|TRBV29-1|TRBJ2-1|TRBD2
CGVAIGLAVNEQFF
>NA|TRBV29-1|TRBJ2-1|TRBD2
CSGTLAGGSSSHNEQFF
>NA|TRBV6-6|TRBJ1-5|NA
CASSYTISNQPQHF
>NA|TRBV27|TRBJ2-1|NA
CASSSTGTEQFF
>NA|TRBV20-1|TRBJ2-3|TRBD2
CSASPPSGSTDTQYF
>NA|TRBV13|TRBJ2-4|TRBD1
CASSLSGGPVQYF
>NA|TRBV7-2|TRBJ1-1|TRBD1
CASSLRELTGGASIEAFF
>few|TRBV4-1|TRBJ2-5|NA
CASSQELAGWEIQETQYF
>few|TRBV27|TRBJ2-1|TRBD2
CASSLGPRLAVNNEQFF
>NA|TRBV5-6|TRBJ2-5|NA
CASSLFPVGTQYF
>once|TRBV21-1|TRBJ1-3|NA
CASSKVRGARGNTIYF
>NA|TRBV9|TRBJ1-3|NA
CASSATGWSTDSGNTIYF
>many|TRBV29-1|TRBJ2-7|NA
CSVGGPSYEQYF
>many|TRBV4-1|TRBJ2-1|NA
CASSQVGRYNEQFF
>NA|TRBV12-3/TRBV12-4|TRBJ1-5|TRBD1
CASSRTGYNQPQHF
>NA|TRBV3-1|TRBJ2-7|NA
CASSHRTGSEGEQYF
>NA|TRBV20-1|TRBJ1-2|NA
CSANPAGGGYTF
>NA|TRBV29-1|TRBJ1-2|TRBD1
CSVAPGQGSSYGYTF
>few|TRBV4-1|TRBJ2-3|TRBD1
CASSHGQGSTDTQYF
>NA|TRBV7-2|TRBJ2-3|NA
CASKISARRPRQSTDTQYF
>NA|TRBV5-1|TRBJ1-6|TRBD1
CASSLASGTENSPLHF